This TCR beta chain originates from a study of shared clonotypes between healthy human individuals (dated by TCRdb to 2019 to 2021). In the study overall: Three men and two women, aged 18 to 49 years, made up the cohort. For each donor, CD4 naive and CD4 memory were each run on three plates, CD8 naive on two plates, and CD8 memory on one plate. To estimate repertoire size and how much clonotypes are shared between individuals, the study performed deep sequencing of blood TCR repertoires from 4 to 6 healthy adults. To increase sequencing depth and limit assay-specific biases, different laboratories used diverse techniques to prepare libraries and sequence TCR repertoires. Each donor's leukapheresis produced roughly between roughly 0.9 and 8.9 billion PBMCs.

In the case of this clone: Its specific antigen is unknown. Base qualities are missing; no much larger clone stands one base away.

What the authors observed across the whole study: Rarefaction of sorted-subset datasets indicated incomplete sequencing despite the large sequencing depth. Sampling was limited to blood, and TCR repertoires in tissue likely differ from TCR repertoires in blood. Compared with non-shared clonotypes, clonotypes shared by all four sorted-subset donors had higher generation probabilities. Pairwise subsampling led to the expectation that sequencing depth would affect the degree of clonotype sharing among donors. Estimated clonotype richness was generally larger for naive than for memory subsets. The genetic and exposure-history diversity represented was limited by the small number of donors. When several donors were compared, the shared fraction of clonotypes was around 4.6% for naive CD4, 3.5% for naive CD8, 2.3% for memory CD4, and less than 0.45% for memory CD8.

For the CD8 naive samples, CD45RO-negative cells were positively selected for CCR7, yielding a CD45RA+CCR7+ population from which TemRA cells were excluded. Donors were healthy HIV-negative adults with no recently reported acute infections or vaccinations. All donors were Caucasian adults living in Nashville, Tennessee, USA. Blood was collected by leukapheresis, and PBMCs were isolated by Ficoll-Histopaque density gradient centrifugation and then cryopreserved in liquid nitrogen vapor phase. Analytical flow cytometry was used to check the purity and quantity of each magnetically sorted T cell population. Genomic DNA was isolated from every sorted fraction and measured by UV absorbance on a Nanodrop 2000c. Looking up the germline V gene (reference sequence) yields CDR1 SEHNR and CDR2 FQNEAQ. The CDR3, from cysteine to phenylalanine, totals 16 residues. The CDR3 DNA has 48 bases and is translated from base 1. The V end loses 6 bases and the J end loses 1 base, and a stretch of 16 bases separates them.

Using the deep immunoSEQ assay, multiplex PCR amplified TCR CDR3 regions from genomic DNA. For each cell subset, the extracted genomic DNA was distributed evenly across all wells of several immunoSEQ 96-well plates, and each plate served as one replicate. For sorted subsets, 200 to 250 ng of genomic DNA, equivalent to 25,000 to 35,000 T cell genomes, went into each replicate PCR. Purified libraries were quantified with a Qubit 3.0 fluorometer, sized on a Bioanalyzer 2100, and re-quantified with the KAPA Library Quantification kit. Each immunoSEQ 96-well plate was sequenced on its own single-read 150-cycle Illumina NextSeq 550 flow cell. The authors' pipeline ran thus. Because the immunoSEQ output held only junctional sequences and lacked quality scores, the filtering could not match the filtering applied to full-length reads. Sequences were annotated with PyIR, a Python wrapper for IgBLAST v1.9, using IMGT germline references to assign V/J genes and CDR3. Any read was removed if the V/J assignment was weak (E-value above 1e-6), the CDR3 was missing, or the read contained stop codons, out-of-frame junctions, or ambiguous translated residues. V3J clonotypes were defined as sequences sharing the same inferred V gene, J gene, and CDR3 amino acid sequence. To compute the percentage overlap between repertoires, the number of shared unique clonotypes was divided by the size of the smaller repertoire. Richness of each repertoire was evaluated using RTK rarefaction, the Chao1 estimator, and Recon v2.1 estimates of unobserved clonotypes. For all TCRbeta clonotypes obtained by the gDNA method from several donors, generation probabilities were computed with OLGA. TCRdb's version of the immuneACCESS table is confined to in-frame rearrangements and falls short of the full clone set. An unresolved V gene accounts for under half of the shortfall where checked; the remainder is of unknown origin. Clone size and the V and J calls come from that table; the DNA yielded D and trimming. This sample comprises over 750,000 clones, 90% to 97% of them detected only once. The ten largest clones capture around 0.21% of the sample.

Recombination linked TRBV7-9 to TRBJ1-3; the D gene is possibly TRBD1, with 5 bases matching. This TCR was recovered from a man aged 25-45 years in good health. Material: naive CD8+ T cells sorted from blood. Taken with the paper, the label for cell subset or site translates to: CD45RA+CCR7+. The nucleotide sequence is given as TGTGCCAGCAGTTCCGCGGGACTGACTTCTGGAAACACCATATATTTT. Translated, it gives CASSSAGLTSGNTIYF. The reference TRBV7-9 and TRBJ1-3 proteins fill in what lies around the CDR3, so the full variable domain reads DTGVSQNPRHKITKRGQNVTFRCDPISEHNRLYWYRQTLGQGPEFLTYFQNEAQLEKSRLLSDRFSAERPKGSFSTLEIQRTEQGDSAMYLCASSSAGLTSGNTIYFGEGSWLTVV.